This TCR beta chain originates from a study of spatial heterogeneity in lung cancer. On the study more broadly: Beta-chain sequences were consistently detected more often than alpha-chain sequences.

The library protocol tagged each TCR cDNA with a unique molecular identifier. TCRdb reprocessed the 5' RACE reads via MiXCR and lists one record per CDR3 protein. The sample carries about 39,000 distinct CDR3 sequences, under 7% recorded once. Stated time point: sample taken at primary tumor resection. No cell sorting; template was whole RNA from tumor, lung tissue or PBMC. The CDR3 contains 15 residues. Germline values: CDR1 SGHTA, CDR2 FQGTGA. The trim removed 5 bases at V and 4 bases at J, leaving 8 bases unmatched. This clonotype appeared a few times. The receptor's source is a male donor with early-stage non-small cell lung cancer. The starting material was PBMCs, obtained at surgery. The chain carries TRBV7-3 and TRBJ2-1; 7 bases are shared with TRBD2. CDR3 DNA: TGTGCCAGCAGCCCAGCCGGGGGAGGGTACAATGAGCAGTTCTTC. As protein: CASSPAGGGYNEQFF.